This T cell receptor (beta chain) emerged from a study of cytomegalovirus exposure and HLA in healthy donors. A multiplex PCR was run with 60 Vbeta primers and 13 Jbeta primers. Libraries were prepared by immunoSEQ multiplex PCR; TCRdb keeps only in-frame clonotypes and omits some of them. In the table there are about 110,000 clones, approximately 76% of which are singletons. As for this clone: The antigen is undetermined. One end of the junction is discordant with germline, which a read error may explain.

General study results and limits: Three chains linked to CMV were shown in vitro to be specific for CMV antigens. Rare TCR sequences dominated, though some public TCRs recurred in many donors. The study assumed roughly uniform donor sequencing depth for presence/absence analyses.

This CDR3 has 19 amino acids. Germline CDR1 SGDLS, CDR2 YYNGEE. The sample was PBMCs. The rearrangement joins TRBV9 to TRBJ2-6; 10 bases match TRBD1. This clonotype was sampled from a woman in her forties or fifties in good health and CMV-seropositive. The CDR3 loop reads CASSARADRGTSGANGLTF. The CDR3 coding sequence is TGTGCCAGCAGCGCCCGCGCGGACAGGGGGACCTCTGGGGCCAACGGCCTGACTTTC.